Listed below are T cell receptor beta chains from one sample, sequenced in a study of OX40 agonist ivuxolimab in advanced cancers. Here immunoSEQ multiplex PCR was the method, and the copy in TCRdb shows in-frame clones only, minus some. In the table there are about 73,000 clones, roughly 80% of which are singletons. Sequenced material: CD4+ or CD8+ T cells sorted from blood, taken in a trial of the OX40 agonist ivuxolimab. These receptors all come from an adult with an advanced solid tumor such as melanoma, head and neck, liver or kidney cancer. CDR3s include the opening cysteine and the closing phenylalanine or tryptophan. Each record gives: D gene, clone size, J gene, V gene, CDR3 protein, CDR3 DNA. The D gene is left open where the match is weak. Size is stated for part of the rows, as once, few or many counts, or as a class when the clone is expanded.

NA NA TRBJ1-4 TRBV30 CAWSEGVEEKLFF TGTGCCTGGAGTGAGGGAGTAGAGGAAAAACTGTTTTTT
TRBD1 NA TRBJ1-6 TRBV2 CASSWDSYNSPLHF TGTGCCAGCAGCTGGGACAGCTATAATTCACCCCTCCACTTT
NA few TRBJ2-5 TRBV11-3 CASSLVETQYF TGTGCCAGCAGCTTAGTGGAGACCCAGTACTTC
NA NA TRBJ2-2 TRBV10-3 CAISDKVGWTGELFF TGTGCCATCAGTGATAAGGTCGGGTGGACCGGGGAGCTGTTTTTT
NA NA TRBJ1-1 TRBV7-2 CASSLGGGVGPRREAFF TGTGCCAGCAGCTTAGGTGGTGGGGTCGGTCCTCGACGTGAAGCTTTCTTT
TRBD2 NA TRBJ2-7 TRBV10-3 CAISDRGRDSYEQYF TGTGCCATCAGTGATCGAGGGAGGGATTCCTACGAGCAGTACTTC
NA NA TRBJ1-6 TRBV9 CASSVDRPDNPPLHF TGTGCCAGCAGCGTAGATAGGCCCGATAATCCACCCCTCCACTTT
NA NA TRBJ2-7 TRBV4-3 CASSLASQGPKYEQYF TGCGCCAGCAGCTTGGCCAGTCAGGGTCCCAAATACGAGCAGTACTTC
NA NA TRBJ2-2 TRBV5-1 CASSLRTNTGELFF TGCGCCAGCAGCTTGAGGACGAACACCGGGGAGCTGTTTTTT
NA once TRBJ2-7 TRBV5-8 CASSLRGRSYEQYF TGTGCCAGCAGCTTGAGGGGGAGGAGCTACGAGCAGTACTTC
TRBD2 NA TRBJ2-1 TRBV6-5 CASSYWSSGSTNEQFF TGTGCCAGCAGTTACTGGAGTAGCGGGAGTACGAATGAGCAGTTCTTC
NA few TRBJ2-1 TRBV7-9 CASSLDRVGGEQFF TGTGCCAGCAGCTTAGACAGGGTCGGCGGTGAGCAGTTCTTC
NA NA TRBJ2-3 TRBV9 CASSAYSDTQYF TGTGCCAGCAGCGCCTACTCAGATACGCAGTATTTT
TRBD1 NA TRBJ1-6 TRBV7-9 CASSLSGQGNSPLHF TGTGCCAGCAGCTTATCGGGACAGGGAAATTCACCCCTCCACTTT
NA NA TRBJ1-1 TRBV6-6 CASSFLGRNTEAFF TGTGCCAGCAGTTTCCTTGGACGGAACACTGAAGCTTTCTTT
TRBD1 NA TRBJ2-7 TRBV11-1 CASSLPTGTGFAEQYF TGTGCCAGCAGCTTACCGACGGGGACAGGGTTTGCCGAGCAGTACTTC
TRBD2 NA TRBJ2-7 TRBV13 CASSLWGSGSYEQYF TGTGCCAGCAGCTTATGGGGTAGCGGGAGCTACGAGCAGTACTTC
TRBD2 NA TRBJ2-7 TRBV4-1 CASSPGRVAGTNEQYF TGCGCCAGCAGCCCGGGGAGGGTAGCGGGAACCAACGAGCAGTACTTC
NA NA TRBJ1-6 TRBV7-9 CASSYIYNSPLHF TGTGCCAGCAGCTACATATATAATTCACCCCTCCACTTT
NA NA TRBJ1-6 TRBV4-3 CASSQEWPEGSASNSPLHF TGCGCCAGCAGCCAAGAATGGCCCGAAGGGTCCGCCTCGAATTCACCCCTCCACTTT
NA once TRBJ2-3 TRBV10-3 CAISESTRGASTDTQYF TGTGCCATCAGTGAGTCGACTCGGGGGGCGAGCACAGATACGCAGTATTTT
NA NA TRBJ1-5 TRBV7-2 CASSLAGGTNQPQHF TGTGCCAGCAGCTTAGCGGGGGGCACCAATCAGCCCCAGCATTTT
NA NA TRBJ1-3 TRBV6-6 CASREGRNSGNTIYF TGTGCCAGCAGGGAAGGACGGAACTCTGGAAACACCATATATTTT
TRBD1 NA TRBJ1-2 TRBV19 CASSIQTGEAKGYTF TGTGCCAGTAGTATACAGACAGGGGAGGCCAAAGGCTACACCTTC
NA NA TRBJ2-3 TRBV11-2 CASTLGSGTDTQYF TGTGCCAGCACCCTAGGCTCAGGGACAGATACGCAGTATTTT
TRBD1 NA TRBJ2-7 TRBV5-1 CASSLGGTDNVYEQYF TGCGCCAGCAGCTTGGGAGGGACAGACAACGTCTACGAGCAGTACTTC
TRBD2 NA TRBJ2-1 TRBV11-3 CASSSFTTTSGAIYNEQFF TGTGCCAGCAGCTCATTTACCACTACTAGCGGGGCTATCTACAATGAGCAGTTCTTC
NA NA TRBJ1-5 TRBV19 CASSILPVSNQPQHF TGTGCCAGTAGTATCCTCCCCGTGAGCAATCAGCCCCAGCATTTT
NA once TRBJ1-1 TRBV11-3 CASSHHTKETEAFF TGTGCCAGCAGCCACCATACTAAGGAGACTGAAGCTTTCTTT
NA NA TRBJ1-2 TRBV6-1 CASTRLHQGNYGYTF TGTGCCAGCACCCGACTGCACCAGGGGAACTATGGCTACACCTTC
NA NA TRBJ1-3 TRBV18 CASSRTGNTIYF TGTGCCAGCTCTCGAACTGGAAACACCATATATTTT
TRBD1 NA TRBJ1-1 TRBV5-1 CASTGTGERTEAFF TGCGCCAGCACTGGTACAGGGGAGAGAACTGAAGCTTTCTTT
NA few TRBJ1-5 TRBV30 CAWGGGGNQPQHF TGTGCCTGGGGAGGGGGGGGAAATCAGCCCCAGCATTTT
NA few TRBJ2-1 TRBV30 CAWSGVNEQFF TGTGCCTGGAGCGGGGTCAATGAGCAGTTCTTC
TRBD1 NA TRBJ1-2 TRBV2 CASSPFSGTGGDHYGYTF TGTGCCAGCAGTCCCTTCTCCGGGACAGGGGGCGACCACTATGGCTACACCTTC
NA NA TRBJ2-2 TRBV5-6 CASSFHTGELFF TGTGCCAGCAGCTTCCACACCGGGGAGCTGTTTTTT
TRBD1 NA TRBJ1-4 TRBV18 CASSAGQGGFEKLFF TGTGCCAGCTCAGCGGGACAGGGAGGTTTTGAAAAACTGTTTTTT
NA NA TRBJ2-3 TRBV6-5 CASSLSRLPSTQYF TGTGCCAGCAGTCTGTCCCGGCTGCCCTCTACGCAGTATTTT
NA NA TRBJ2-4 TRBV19 CASSSSLEGIQYF TGTGCCAGTAGTTCTTCTCTAGAGGGCATTCAGTACTTC
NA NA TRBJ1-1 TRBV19 CASSPSWENTEAFF TGTGCCAGTAGTCCCTCGTGGGAGAACACTGAAGCTTTCTTT
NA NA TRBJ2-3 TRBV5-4 CASSSGTATGTDTQYF TGTGCCAGCAGCTCTGGGACCGCCACCGGCACAGATACGCAGTATTTT
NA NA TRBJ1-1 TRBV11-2 CASSLDQNTEAFF TGTGCCAGCAGCTTAGACCAGAACACTGAAGCTTTCTTT
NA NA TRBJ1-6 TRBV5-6 CASSLGVGSPLHF TGTGCCAGCAGCTTGGGGGTAGGTTCACCCCTCCACTTT
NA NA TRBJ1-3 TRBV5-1 CASSLVQQGTRNTIYF TGCGCCAGCAGCTTGGTCCAGCAGGGCACTAGAAACACCATATATTTT
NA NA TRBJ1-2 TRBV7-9 CAGTTTKRGANYGYTF TGTGCCGGGACCACGACTAAACGGGGGGCTAACTATGGCTACACCTTC
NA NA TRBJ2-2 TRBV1 CTSSQDRREPDTGELFF TGCACCAGCAGCCAAGATCGGAGGGAACCGGACACCGGGGAGCTGTTTTTT
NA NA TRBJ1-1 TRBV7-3 CASSSGRNTEAFF TGTGCCAGCAGCTCTGGAAGGAACACTGAAGCTTTCTTT
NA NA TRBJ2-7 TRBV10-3 CAGGQNSYEQYF TGTGCCGGGGGGCAGAACTCCTACGAGCAGTACTTC
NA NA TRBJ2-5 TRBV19 CASSTGVKKTQYF TGTGCCAGTAGTACAGGGGTTAAAAAGACCCAGTACTTC
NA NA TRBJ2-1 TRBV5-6 CASSLSINEQFF TGTGCCAGCAGCTTGTCGATCAATGAGCAGTTCTTC
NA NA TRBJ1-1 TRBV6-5 CASRRTVTGTEAFF TGTGCCAGCAGGAGGACAGTCACAGGCACTGAAGCTTTCTTT
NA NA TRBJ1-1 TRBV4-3 CASSQGRVATEAFF TGCGCCAGCAGCCAAGGGAGGGTAGCCACTGAAGCTTTCTTT
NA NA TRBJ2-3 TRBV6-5 CASSYSGQGTGDTQYF TGTGCCAGCAGTTACAGTGGGCAGGGAACAGGTGATACGCAGTATTTT
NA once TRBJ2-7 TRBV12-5 CASGFSYEQYF TGTGCTAGTGGTTTCTCCTACGAGCAGTACTTC